This entry features one TCR beta chain sequence. The sample comes from a study of cytomegalovirus exposure and HLA in healthy donors. The PCR ran on 60 Vbeta and 13 Jbeta primers. TCRdb's table, derived via immunoSEQ multiplex PCR, lists solely in-frame clones and lacks some. The sample carries 210,000 or so clones, around 73% recorded once. This CDR3 contains 13 residues. J was trimmed by 8 bases and V by 4 bases; bases with no gene match: 2. Germline values: CDR1 SQVTM, CDR2 ANQGSEA. This clonotype was obtained from a woman younger than 45 in good health and CMV-seropositive. The genes are TRBV29-1 and TRBJ2-1; TRBD2 matches at 13 bases. Input material: PBMCs. CDR3 amino acids: CSVVGLAGDEQFF. CDR3 DNA: TGCAGCGTTGTAGGACTAGCGGGAGATGAGCAGTTCTTC.